One and the same sample provided the 13 T cell receptor beta chains below, sequenced in a study of fetal regulatory T cell absence and autoimmunity (dated by TCRdb to about 2017). Library preparation used the immunoSEQ multiplex PCR assay. As stored in TCRdb, this immuneACCESS dataset retains in-frame rearrangements with V and J assigned. A fraction of the clones does not appear; measured against another copy, unresolved V genes explain less than half of the discrepancy, and the remainder lacks a known reason. This sample gives around 100,000 clones in total; more than 70% of them show up just once. The ten most abundant clones make up roughly 2% of the sample. The sequenced sample consisted of pancreas tissue. These TCRs come from a male donor with IPEX syndrome.

The chain carries TRBV4-3 and TRBJ1-2; D is undetermined. Trimming shortened V by 0 bases and J by 6 bases, and 8 bases separated the two germline ends. This CDR3 is built from 13 residues. Per germline, CDR1 LGHNA and CDR2 YSLEER. The CDR3 DNA reads as TGCGCCAGCAGCCAAGATTGGAGGGATGGCTACACCTTC. As protein: CASSQDWRDGYTF.

The J gene is TRBJ2-3, the V gene TRBV18; 7 nucleotides agree with TRBD1. The junction had 4 bases not matched to a gene; V was cut back by 1 base and J by 6 bases. CDR1 KGHSH and CDR2 LQKENI come from the germline V gene. There are 14 residues in the CDR3. The CDR3 nucleotides are TGTGCCAGCTCACCACAGGGGGCCGGGGATACGCAGTATTTT. Translation gives CASSPQGAGDTQYF.

V is TRBV18 and J is TRBJ2-5; 7 nucleotides agree with TRBD1. This CDR3 is built from 17 residues. CDR1 is KGHSH and CDR2 is LQKENI in the germline V gene. Trimming took 3 bases from V and 1 from J; bases not matched to a gene: 11. CDR3 in amino acids: CASSPRGQAYLQETQYF. In nucleotides, the CDR3 is TGTGCCAGCTCACCGAGAGGACAGGCCTACCTCCAAGAGACCCAGTACTTC.

The chain couples TRBV11-2 to TRBJ1-1; 8 bases align to TRBD1. This CDR3 has 16 residues. CDR1 is SGHAT, CDR2 FQNNGV, per germline. The J segment lost 3 bases and the V segment lost 1 base, leaving 7 bases of the junction unmatched. CDR3 coding DNA: TGTGCCAGCAGCTTAGGTCCAGGGGGCGCAGACACTGAAGCTTTCTTT. Amino acids: CASSLGPGGADTEAFF. Full variable domain (rest looked up from reference TRBV11-2 and TRBJ1-1): EAGVAQSPRYKIIEKRQSVAFWCNPISGHATLYWYQQILGQGPKLLIQFQNNGVVDDSQLPKDRFSAERLKGVDSTLKIQPAKLEDSAVYLCASSLGPGGADTEAFFGQGTRLTVV.

The CDR3 nucleotides read TGTGCCAGCAGCTTAGTCCCTCGGTGGGAAGCCGAGCAGTACTTC. Protein sequence: CASSLVPRWEAEQYF. The chain employs TRBV7-6 and TRBJ2-7; D remains unclear. Trimming removed 1 base from V and 6 bases from J, with 16 bases in between. The CDR3 sequence is 15 residues long. Germline values: CDR1 SGHVS, CDR2 FNYEAQ.

The V call is TRBV5-1, the J call TRBJ1-4; D unclear. Germline CDR1 reads SGHRS; CDR2 reads YFSETQ. The CDR3 consists of 17 residues. V was trimmed by 7 bases and J by 2 bases, leaving 21 bases between them. The CDR3: CASQRTGLTDTNEKLFF. CDR3 in DNA: TGCGCCAGCCAGCGGACGGGCCTTACGGATACTAATGAAAAACTGTTTTTT.

This clone was counted a few times. The chain couples TRBV7-9 to TRBJ1-1; D call uncertain. Trimming took off 4 bases at V and 5 bases at J, with 11 bases between the two ends. Per germline, CDR1 SEHNR and CDR2 FQNEAQ (reference sequence). CDR3 size: 13 residues. The CDR3 here is CASSSDLGTEAFF. In nucleotides, the CDR3 is TGTGCCAGCAGCTCTGATTTGGGGACTGAAGCTTTCTTT.

This chain uses TRBV7-2 with TRBJ2-7; unclear D gene. The ends were cut back, 1 base at V and 0 bases at J, with 4 bases in the middle. The germline V gene encodes CDR1 SGHTA and CDR2 FQGNSA. CDR3 length: 13 amino acids. The CDR3 DNA sequence: TGTGCCAGCAGCTTAGACAGCTCCTACGAGCAGTACTTC. Protein product: CASSLDSSYEQYF.

This chain joins TRBV7-9 and TRBJ2-7; 8 nucleotides agree with TRBD1. There are 17 residues in the CDR3. Germline V gene lookup returns CDR1 SEHNR and CDR2 FQNEAQ (reference sequence). V gave up 4 bases and J gave up 1 base; unmatched junction bases: 12. The CDR3 nucleotides are TGTGCCAGCAGCTCATGGGCCCGGGACAGGTCTTCCTACGAGCAGTACTTC. Protein: CASSSWARDRSSYEQYF.

This chain uses TRBV12-5 with TRBJ2-1; D possibly uses TRBD1 or TRBD2 (5 bases each). Germline CDR1 LGHNT, CDR2 FRNRAP. The CDR3 totals 16 residues. Trimming took 5 bases from V and 14 from J, leaving 28 bases between them. The chain's CDR3 is CASGPPLMIADRGEFF. CDR3 coding DNA: TGTGCTAGTGGTCCTCCACTTATGATAGCCGATAGAGGGGAGTTCTTC.

This clone was counted a single time. The chain is built from TRBV5-1 and TRBJ2-3; D may be TRBD1 (8 bases). The CDR3 consists of 16 residues. Germline CDR1 reads SGHRS; CDR2 reads YFSETQ. V was clipped by 4 bases and J by 2 bases, with 17 bases between them. CDR3 loop: CASSPLQGGATDTQYF. The CDR3 bases are TGCGCCAGCAGCCCTCTACAGGGGGGGGCCACAGATACGCAGTATTTT.

The gene calls are TRBV5-4 and TRBJ2-2, with D unresolved. Germline loops: CDR1 SGHNT, CDR2 YYREEE (reference sequence). The CDR3 covers 17 residues. V lost 0 bases, J lost 6 bases, and 18 bases lay in between. CDR3 residues: CASSLAVRANLSGELFF. The CDR3 bases are TGTGCCAGCAGCTTGGCGGTTAGGGCCAACTTATCCGGGGAGCTGTTTTTT.

This clone occurred a few times. The chain recombines TRBV7-2 with TRBJ2-3; 7 bases agree with TRBD2. Germline V gives CDR1 SGHTA, CDR2 FQGNSA. V was pared by 0 bases and J by 2 bases, with 2 bases of the junction left unmatched. This CDR3 contains 15 residues. The CDR3 DNA reads TGTGCCAGCAGCTTAGCGGGAGGGCCCACAGATACGCAGTATTTT. Amino acids: CASSLAGGPTDTQYF.